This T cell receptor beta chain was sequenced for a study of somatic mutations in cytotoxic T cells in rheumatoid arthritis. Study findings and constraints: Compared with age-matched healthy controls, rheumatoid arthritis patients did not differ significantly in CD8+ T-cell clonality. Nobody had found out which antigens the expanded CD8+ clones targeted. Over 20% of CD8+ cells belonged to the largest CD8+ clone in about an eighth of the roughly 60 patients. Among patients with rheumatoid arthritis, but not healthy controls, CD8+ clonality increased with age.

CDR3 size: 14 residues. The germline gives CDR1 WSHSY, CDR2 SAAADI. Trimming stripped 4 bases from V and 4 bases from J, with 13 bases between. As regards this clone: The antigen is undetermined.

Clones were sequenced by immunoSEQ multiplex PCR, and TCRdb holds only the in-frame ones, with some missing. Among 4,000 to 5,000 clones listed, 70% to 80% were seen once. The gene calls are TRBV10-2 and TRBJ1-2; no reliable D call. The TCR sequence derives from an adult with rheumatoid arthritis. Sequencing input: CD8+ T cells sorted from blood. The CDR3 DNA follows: TGCGCCAGCAGTGGTTCCAGGCTTGGCTATGGCTACACCTTC. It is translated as CASSGSRLGYGYTF.